The subject of this entry is one T cell receptor (beta chain). Antigen specificity is unknown. Germline trimming cut 5 bases from V and 4 bases from J; bases unmatched to any gene: 9. Germline V gene lookup returns CDR1 DFQATT and CDR2 SNEGSKA (reference sequence). CDR3 size: 15 residues. With a J-beta primer mix and a sample-barcoded 5' primer, a second PCR ran about 7 to 12 cycles. TCRdb processed the 5' RACE reads anew with MiXCR; each CDR3 protein has one entry. The sample shows around 500,000 distinct CDR3 sequences, about a quarter of them seen only once. This sample stems from a study of blood T cells in healthy people across ages. Study-wide results and limits: In the absence of known donor CMV status, changes in expanded clonotypes were possibly confounded.

These data also featured in a second study, about T cells of mothers and their children.

The source is a boy aged 2 to 9 in good health. The chain couples TRBV20-1 to TRBJ2-1, with 9 positions matching TRBD2. Sequencing was done on a sample of blood. DNA for the CDR3: TGCAGTGCTGTTCAAGGACTAGCGCCTTACAATGAGCAGTTCTTC. It translates to CSAVQGLAPYNEQFF.